Many counts were recorded for the clone carrying this T cell receptor (beta chain). The record originates from a study of T-cell reconstitution after alpha-beta-depleted transplantation in children. This CDR3 comprises 17 residues. Germline V CDR1 and CDR2: SGHTA, FQGTGA. Deletions cut 0 bases from V and 5 bases from J, with 16 bases between. The TCRbeta library was prepared with unique molecular identifiers. TCRdb independently ran MiXCR on the PCR reads; one entry per CDR3 protein. The sample has about 480,000 distinct CDR3 sequences; around 12% are singletons. This sequence joins TRBV7-3 and TRBJ2-2, with D possibly being TRBD1 or TRBD2 (6 bases each). The starting material was PBMCs from the stem cell graft donor, obtained from the stem cell graft. The receptor's source is a human donor who donated a stem cell graft to a child with combined immunodeficiency. The CDR3 spells CASSLTLWGAQTGELFF. The CDR3 nucleotides are TGTGCCAGCAGCTTAACGTTATGGGGGGCGCAAACCGGGGAGCTGTTTTTT.